This T cell receptor beta chain comes out of a study of T cells in Graves' hyperthyroidism and ophthalmopathy (dated 2019 in TCRdb). Study-wide context: Peripheral blood samples were taken at the time of initial diagnosis, prior to any treatment. The 100 or so discovery patients were randomly split 7:3 into training and test sets. TCR V-J signatures able to tell the groups apart were searched for in a discovery cohort of about a hundred patients, of whom 43 had Graves' ophthalmopathy and roughly 58 had stable Graves' hyperthyroidism. The paper reports TCR Vbeta CDR3 sequencing of approximately 140 peripheral blood samples: 40 or so ophthalmopathy, about 75 hyperthyroidism and approximately 17 progressor patients. After sampling, hyperthyroidism patients received methimazole starting at 30 mg daily, and ophthalmopathy patients received high-dose intravenous methylprednisolone. In addition, the study compared T-cell repertoires in thyroid tissue and in blood from five to seven Graves' hyperthyroidism patients. Whether ophthalmopathy could be predicted prospectively was tested in an independent validation cohort made up of under 20 hyperthyroidism patients plus 17 patients who later progressed to ophthalmopathy. Here is what the overall study found, with its caveats: Sample size was not statistically predetermined, and investigators were not blinded to group allocation. Blood samples also contained most of the expanded thyroid clonotypes (frequency above 0.001), which suggests that blood repertoires may reflect thyroid immune responses. A model built on a 13 V-J signature distinguished ophthalmopathy from stable hyperthyroidism, reaching roughly 88% sensitivity and about 81% specificity in cross-validation and 80%/75% in testing. In validation, progression to ophthalmopathy was predicted by the model with 65% to 71% sensitivity and 72.22% specificity, a median of around 6.5 months before onset.

V was cut back by 7 bases and J by 6 bases, leaving a gap of 19 bases between them. According to the germline V gene (reference sequence), CDR1 reads LGHDT and CDR2 reads YNNKEL. The CDR3 sequence holds 15 residues, the cysteine and phenylalanine included. Left in the record is the CDR3 DNA by itself, 45 bases read in frame from the first base. The TCR beta CDR3 regions were amplified from the RNA transcripts. The first round of RT-PCR for the TCR CDR3 was performed with the HTBI primer set and the Qiagen OneStep RT-PCR kit. The libraries were constructed in a second round of multiplex PCR and then size-selected and purified. Libraries were sequenced paired-end with 100 bp reads on an Illumina HiSeq2000. Per the authors' processing: SOAPnuke was used to process the raw data, with reads discarded if the reads contained adapters or uncalled bases, had a mean Phred below 15, or lacked an exact constant-primer or identifier match. High-quality paired reads were merged using COPE v1.2.5, and each unique nucleotide sequence was defined as a clonotype. MiTCR v1.1 was used to align the clonotypes against IMGT TRBV, TRBD and TRBJ reference segments. The analysis included only V-J combinations with a frequency above 0.0001, which together covered around 99% of the repertoires. The TCS score was defined as the ratio of F50 (clonal expansion) to E x V (chaos), calculated using BLOSUM62-based TCRdist between CDR3 peptides within each V-J. Welch's t-statistics and random forest reduced around 520 V-J features to 10 to 15, which were used in a naive Bayes classifier (R e1071). TCRdb ran its own pipeline on the public reads, namely fastp trimming at Q25 and MiXCR clone calling, and kept in-frame beta chains. For every CDR3 protein sequence, its rows merge into one entry that carries the most common genes and DNA. These V and J calls rely on TCRdb rather than the paper's analysis. For this sample the table gives 500,000 to 600,000 distinct CDR3 sequences, of which just under 20% were detected only once. Over 45% of the sample lies in the top ten.

In the ophthalmopathy patients, disease was moderately to severely active, with a Clinical Activity Score of 3 or more, a NOSPECS grade of 4 or more, and a duration of less than 3 months. Exclusion was applied to patients with uncontrolled infections, other autoimmune diseases, pregnancy or lactation. Clinical symptoms, serum thyroxine and TRAb, thyroid ultrasound, and orbital computed tomography formed the basis for the diagnoses. PBMCs were isolated from about 9.2 ml of fresh peripheral blood by Ficoll-Paque density gradient centrifugation. Trizol reagent was used to extract total RNA, and RNA quality was then checked on an Agilent 2100 Bioanalyzer. This clonotype was observed a handful of times. Its cognate antigen has yet to be identified. Per-base quality was not reported, and no clone a single base away is much larger than it.

The specimen sequenced was blood. The sequence was obtained from a man aged 35 to 55 with Graves' ophthalmopathy. The V gene is TRBV3-1 and the J gene is TRBJ2-1; the D gene is not confidently resolved. The nucleotide sequence reads TGTGCCAGCAACCCCGGGCCTTATCCCAGCAATGAGCAGTTCTTC. Its coded protein is CASNPGPYPSNEQFF.